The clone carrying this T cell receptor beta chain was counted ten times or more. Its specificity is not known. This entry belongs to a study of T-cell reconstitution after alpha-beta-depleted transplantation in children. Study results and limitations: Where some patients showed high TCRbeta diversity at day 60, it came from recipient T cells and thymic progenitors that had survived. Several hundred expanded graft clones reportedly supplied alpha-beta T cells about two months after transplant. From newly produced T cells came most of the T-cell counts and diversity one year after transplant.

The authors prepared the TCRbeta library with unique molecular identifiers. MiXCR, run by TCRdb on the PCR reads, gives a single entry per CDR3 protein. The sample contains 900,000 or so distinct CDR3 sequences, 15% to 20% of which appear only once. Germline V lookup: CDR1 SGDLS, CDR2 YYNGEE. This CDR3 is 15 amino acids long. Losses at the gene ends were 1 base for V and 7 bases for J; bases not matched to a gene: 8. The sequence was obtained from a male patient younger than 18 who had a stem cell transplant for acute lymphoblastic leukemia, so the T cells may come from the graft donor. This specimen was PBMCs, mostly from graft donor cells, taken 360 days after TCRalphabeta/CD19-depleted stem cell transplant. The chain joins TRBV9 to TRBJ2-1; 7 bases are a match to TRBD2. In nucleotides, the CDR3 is TGTGCCAGCAGCGTAAGGAGGGAGGGCCGGAATGAGCAGTTCTTC. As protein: CASSVRREGRNEQFF.